This TCR beta chain emerged from a study of siplizumab effects on memory and regulatory T cells. The CDR3 is 13 residues long. Germline values: CDR1 MNHEY, CDR2 SVGAGI. V was pared by 4 bases and J by 7 bases, with 11 bases between. Roughly 100,000 TCR templates underwent assay in every sample. The method was immunoSEQ multiplex PCR; TCRdb's version includes in-frame clones alone and lacks a portion of them. The data contain roughly 93,000 clones, 85% to 95% of them singletons. As to this clone: Its antigen remains unknown.

General study findings and limits: Confirmatory evidence of suppressive function in proliferating siplizumab-culture Tregs was not obtained. Mappable alloreactive CD4+ clones averaged 68.8% Treg-derived with siplizumab versus approximately 25% in controls. It was not possible to assign a naive or memory phenotype to roughly 75-96% of proliferating CD4+ or CD8+ clones.

The rearrangement links TRBV6-5 to TRBJ1-5, with D perhaps matching TRBD1 (5 bases). The source of this sequence is a human donor in good health. Sequenced sample: non-Treg CD4+ T cells sorted from blood. CDR3 residues: CASSSRAGQPQHF. CDR3 nucleotide sequence: TGTGCCAGCAGTTCCAGGGCGGGCCAGCCCCAGCATTTT.